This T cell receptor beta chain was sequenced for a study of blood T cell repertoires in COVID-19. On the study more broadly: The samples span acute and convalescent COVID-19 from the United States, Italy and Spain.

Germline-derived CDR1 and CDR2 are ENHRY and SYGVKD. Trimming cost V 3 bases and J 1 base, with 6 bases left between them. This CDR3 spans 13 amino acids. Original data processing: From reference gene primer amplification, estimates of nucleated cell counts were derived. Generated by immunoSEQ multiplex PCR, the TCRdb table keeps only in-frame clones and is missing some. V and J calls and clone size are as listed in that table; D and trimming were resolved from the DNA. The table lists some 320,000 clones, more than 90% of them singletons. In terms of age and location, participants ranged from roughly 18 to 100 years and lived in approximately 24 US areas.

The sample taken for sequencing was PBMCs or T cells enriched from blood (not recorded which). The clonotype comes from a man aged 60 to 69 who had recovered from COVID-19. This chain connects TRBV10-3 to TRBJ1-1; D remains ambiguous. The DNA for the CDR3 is TGTGCCATCAGTGATTTGGCGAACACTGAAGCTTTCTTT. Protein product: CAISDLANTEAFF.